Following are 8 T cell receptor beta chains from one sample sequenced in a study of blood T cell repertoires in COVID-19. Measured with immunoSEQ multiplex PCR; TCRdb has only the in-frame clones, and not every one. The sample holds about 280,000 clones, around 88% seen once. The source material was PBMCs or T cells enriched from blood (not recorded which). The receptor set was obtained from a woman in her thirties or forties who had recovered from COVID-19.

The chain employs TRBV14 and TRBJ1-2, with D tentatively TRBD1 (5 bases). The CDR3 consists of 14 residues. The V gene lost 6 bases and the J gene lost 2 bases, with 13 bases spanning the gap. The germline V gene encodes CDR1 SGHDN and CDR2 FVKESK. The CDR3: CASSPIGENYGYTF. Written as DNA, the CDR3 is TGTGCCAGCAGTCCTATAGGGGAAAACTATGGCTACACCTTC.

V gene TRBV2 combines with J gene TRBJ1-4, with 7 positions matching TRBD1. This CDR3 is 13 amino acids long. CDR1 and CDR2 from the germline V gene are SNHLY and FYNNEI. J lost 7 bases, V lost 3 bases, and 2 bases had no gene match. The CDR3 protein is CASSEKGAEKLFF. The CDR3 DNA is TGTGCCAGCAGTGAGAAGGGGGCTGAAAAACTGTTTTTT.

The chain carries TRBV6-5 and TRBJ2-7, with TRBD2 matching over 7 bases. V trimming: 0 bases; J trimming: 5 bases; junction bases outside the gene matches: 7. The CDR3 consists of 15 residues. CDR1 and CDR2 (germline): MNHEY, SVGAGI. As DNA, the CDR3 is TGTGCCAGCAGTTACTCACGACTAGCAGCCCACGAGCAGTACTTC. Encoded protein: CASSYSRLAAHEQYF.

This clone was counted between two and nine times. The genes are TRBV6-5 and TRBJ1-6; no clear D gene. The V end was cut by 2 bases, the J end by 10 bases, with 9 bases between. The CDR3 runs 13 residues. Germline values: CDR1 MNHEY, CDR2 SVGAGI. CDR3 DNA sequence: TGTGCCAGCAGTTACCGGAGTGGGTCACCCCTCCACTTT. It translates to CASSYRSGSPLHF.

This chain connects TRBV11-2 to TRBJ2-2; TRBD2 might be the D (6 bases). Trimming took off 3 bases at V and 6 bases at J, with 14 bases between the two ends. Germline-derived CDR1 and CDR2 are SGHAT and FQNNGV. This CDR3 has 15 amino acids. The CDR3 spells CASSLDGRTAGELFF. The CDR3 DNA reads TGTGCCAGCAGCTTGGACGGGAGAACCGCCGGGGAGCTGTTTTTT.

The gene calls are TRBV27 and TRBJ2-5; TRBD1 is a possible D gene (6 bases). CDR1 MNHEY and CDR2 SMNVEV come from the germline V gene (reference sequence). The V end lost 3 bases, the J end lost 5 bases, and 13 bases lay between the germline ends. This CDR3 has 14 residues. The CDR3 loop is CASSFPQGPETQYF. The CDR3 DNA sequence: TGTGCCAGCAGTTTCCCCCAGGGGCCTGAGACCCAGTACTTC.

This sequence joins TRBV7-9 and TRBJ2-5; 8 positions match TRBD2. V was clipped by 4 bases and J by 5 bases; unmatched bases: 6. This CDR3 is 14 amino acids long. The germline gives CDR1 SEHNR, CDR2 FQNEAQ (reference sequence). For the CDR3, the DNA is TGTGCCAGCAGCTACGGGGGGGGTCTTGAGACCCAGTACTTC. Translating it yields CASSYGGGLETQYF.

This clone has a handful of counts. Other DNA sequences in the same sample also yield this CDR3. The CDR3 DNA is TGCGCCAGCAGGCCCGACAGGGCGAACACCGGGGAGCTGTTTTTT. Amino acid sequence: CASRPDRANTGELFF. The gene calls are TRBV5-1 and TRBJ2-2; 7 bases are a match to TRBD1. The CDR3 length is 15 residues. Trimming removed 5 bases from V and 0 bases from J; junction bases left unmatched: 4. Germline V lookup: CDR1 SGHRS, CDR2 YFSETQ.